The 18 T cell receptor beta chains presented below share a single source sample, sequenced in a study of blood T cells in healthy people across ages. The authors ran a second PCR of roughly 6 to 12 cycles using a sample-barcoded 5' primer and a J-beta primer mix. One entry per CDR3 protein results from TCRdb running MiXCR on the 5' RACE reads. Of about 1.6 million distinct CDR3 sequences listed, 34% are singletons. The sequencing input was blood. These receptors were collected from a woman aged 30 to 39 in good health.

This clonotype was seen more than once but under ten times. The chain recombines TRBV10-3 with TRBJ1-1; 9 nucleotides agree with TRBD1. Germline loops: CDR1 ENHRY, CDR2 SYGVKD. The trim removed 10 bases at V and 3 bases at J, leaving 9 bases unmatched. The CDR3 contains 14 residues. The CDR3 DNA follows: TGTGCCACCAAACGGACAGGGGAGGACACTGAAGCTTTCTTT. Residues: CATKRTGEDTEAFF.

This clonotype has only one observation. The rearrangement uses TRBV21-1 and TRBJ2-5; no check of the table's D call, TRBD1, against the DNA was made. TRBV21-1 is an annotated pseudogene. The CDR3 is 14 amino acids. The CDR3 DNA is TGTGCCAGCAGCAAAGTGAGGGGTCAAGAGACCCAGTACTTC. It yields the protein CASSKVRGQETQYF.

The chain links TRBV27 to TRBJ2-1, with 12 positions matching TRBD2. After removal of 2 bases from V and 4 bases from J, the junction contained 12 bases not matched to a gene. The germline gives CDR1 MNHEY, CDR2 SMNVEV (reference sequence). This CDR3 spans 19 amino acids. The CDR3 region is CASSLIGLAGGTYYNEQFF. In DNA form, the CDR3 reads TGTGCCAGCAGTTTAATAGGTCTAGCGGGAGGGACTTATTACAATGAGCAGTTCTTC.

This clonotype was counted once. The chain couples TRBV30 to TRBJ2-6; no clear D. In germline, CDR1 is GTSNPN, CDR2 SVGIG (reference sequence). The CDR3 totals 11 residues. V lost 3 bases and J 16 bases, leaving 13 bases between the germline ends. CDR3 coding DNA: TGTGCCTGGAGCGAGCCCCAGACTCTGACTTTC. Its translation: CAWSEPQTLTF.

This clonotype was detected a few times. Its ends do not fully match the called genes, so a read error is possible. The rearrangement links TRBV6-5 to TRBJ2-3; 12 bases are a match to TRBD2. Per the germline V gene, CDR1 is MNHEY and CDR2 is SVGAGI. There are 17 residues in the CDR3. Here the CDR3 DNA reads TGTGCCGGCAGTCCTAGCGGGAGGGTATCTAGCACAGATACGCAGTATTTT. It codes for CAGSPSGRVSSTDTQYF.

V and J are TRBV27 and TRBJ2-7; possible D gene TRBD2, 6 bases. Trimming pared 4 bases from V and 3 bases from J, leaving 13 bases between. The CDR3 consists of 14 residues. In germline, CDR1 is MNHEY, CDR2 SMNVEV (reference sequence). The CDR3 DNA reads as TGTGCCAGCAGTTCTTCTAGCGCCTTCTACGAGCAGTACTTC. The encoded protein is CASSSSSAFYEQYF.

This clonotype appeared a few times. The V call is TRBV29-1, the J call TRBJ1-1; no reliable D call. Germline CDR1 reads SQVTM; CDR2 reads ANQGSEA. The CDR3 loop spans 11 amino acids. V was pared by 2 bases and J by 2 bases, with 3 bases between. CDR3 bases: TGCAGCGTTGAAAACAACACTGAAGCTTTCTTT. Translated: CSVENNTEAFF.

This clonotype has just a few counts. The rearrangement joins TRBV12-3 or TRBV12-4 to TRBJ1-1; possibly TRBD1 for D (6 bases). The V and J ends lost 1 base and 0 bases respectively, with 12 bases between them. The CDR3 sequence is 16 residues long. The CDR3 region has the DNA TGTGCCAGCAGTTTAGTGGGGGGCAGATTGAACACTGAAGCTTTCTTT. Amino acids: CASSLVGGRLNTEAFF.

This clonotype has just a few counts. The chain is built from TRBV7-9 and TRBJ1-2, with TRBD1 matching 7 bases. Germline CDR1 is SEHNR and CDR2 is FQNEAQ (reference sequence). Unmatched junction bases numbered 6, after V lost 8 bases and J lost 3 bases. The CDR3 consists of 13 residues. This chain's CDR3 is CASARGSDYGYTF. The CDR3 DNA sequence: TGTGCCAGCGCCAGGGGGAGCGACTATGGCTACACCTTC.

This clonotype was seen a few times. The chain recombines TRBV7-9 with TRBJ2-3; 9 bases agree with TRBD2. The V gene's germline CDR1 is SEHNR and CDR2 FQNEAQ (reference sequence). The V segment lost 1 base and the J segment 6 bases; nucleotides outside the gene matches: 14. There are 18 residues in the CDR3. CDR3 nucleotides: TGTGCCAGCAGCTTAGTAAGGCTAGCGGGGTTACTTACGGATACGCAGTATTTT. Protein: CASSLVRLAGLLTDTQYF. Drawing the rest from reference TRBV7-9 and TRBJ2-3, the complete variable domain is DTGVSQNPRHKITKRGQNVTFRCDPISEHNRLYWYRQTLGQGPEFLTYFQNEAQLEKSRLLSDRFSAERPKGSFSTLEIQRTEQGDSAMYLCASSLVRLAGLLTDTQYFGPGTRLTVL.

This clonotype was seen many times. The CDR3 spells CASSPPSGQGRTF. The CDR3 bases are TGTGCCAGCTCACCACCTTCAGGACAGGGACGCACCTTC. The chain joins TRBV18 to TRBJ1-2; 8 bases match TRBD1. Germline CDR1 KGHSH, CDR2 LQKENI. The CDR3 is made up of 13 amino acids. Unmatched junction bases numbered 7, after V lost 0 bases and J lost 13 bases.

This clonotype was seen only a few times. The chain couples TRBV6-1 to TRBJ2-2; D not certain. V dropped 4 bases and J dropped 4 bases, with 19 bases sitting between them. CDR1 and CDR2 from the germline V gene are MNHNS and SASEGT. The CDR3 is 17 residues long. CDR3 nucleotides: TGTGCCAGCAGTGCCCGTCGTGGGGTTCTAAGCACCGGGGAGCTGTTTTTT. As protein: CASSARRGVLSTGELFF.

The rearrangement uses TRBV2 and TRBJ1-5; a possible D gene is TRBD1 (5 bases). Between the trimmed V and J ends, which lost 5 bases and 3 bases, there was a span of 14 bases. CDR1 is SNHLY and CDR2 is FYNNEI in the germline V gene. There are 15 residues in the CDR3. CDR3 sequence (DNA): TGTGCCAGCAGTCCCAGTGGGGGACCCAATCAGCCCCAGCATTTT. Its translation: CASSPSGGPNQPQHF.

The CDR3, as DNA: TGTGCCAGCAGCTTGCAGGGCAGGAGGGAGACCCAGTACTTC. It encodes CASSLQGRRETQYF. The chain joins TRBV7-2 to TRBJ2-5, with D perhaps TRBD1 or TRBD2 (5 bases each). Per the germline V gene, CDR1 is SGHTA and CDR2 is FQGNSA. V shed 3 bases and J shed 5 bases, with 13 bases lying between them. CDR3 length: 14 residues. The full variable domain, its missing parts supplied by reference TRBV7-2 and TRBJ2-5, is GAGVSQSPSNKVTEKGKDVELRCDPISGHTALYWYRQSLGQGLEFLIYFQGNSAPDKSGLPSDRFSAERTGGSVSTLTIQRTQQEDSAVYLCASSLQGRRETQYFGPGTRLLVL.

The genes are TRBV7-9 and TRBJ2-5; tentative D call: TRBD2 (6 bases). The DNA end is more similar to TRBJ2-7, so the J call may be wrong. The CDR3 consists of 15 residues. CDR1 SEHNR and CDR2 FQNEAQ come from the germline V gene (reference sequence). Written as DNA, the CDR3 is TGTGCCAGCAGCCCGCCGGAGGGAGCTTCGGGCGAGCAGTACTTC. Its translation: CASSPPEGASGEQYF.

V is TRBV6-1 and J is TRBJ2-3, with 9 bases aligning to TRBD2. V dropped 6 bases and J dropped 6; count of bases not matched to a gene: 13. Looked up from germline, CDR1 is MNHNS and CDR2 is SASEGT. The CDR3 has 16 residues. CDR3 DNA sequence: TGTGCCAGCAGAAAGGGGTTAGCGGGGGTTGAGGATACGCAGTATTTT. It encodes CASRKGLAGVEDTQYF.

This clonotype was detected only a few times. CDR3 loop: CASSLAGDGNEQYF. The CDR3, as DNA: TGTGCCAGCAGCTTAGCGGGGGACGGGAACGAGCAGTACTTC. J is TRBJ2-7 and V is TRBV7-6, with D perhaps given as TRBD1 or TRBD2 (5 bases each). CDR1 SGHVS and CDR2 FNYEAQ come from the germline V gene. The CDR3 consists of 14 residues. With 0 bases removed from V and 5 bases from J, the gap between germline ends came to 11 bases.

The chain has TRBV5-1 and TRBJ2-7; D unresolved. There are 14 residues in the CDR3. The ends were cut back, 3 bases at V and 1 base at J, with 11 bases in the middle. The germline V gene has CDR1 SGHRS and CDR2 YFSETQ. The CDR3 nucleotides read TGCGCCAGCAGCTCAGACACTAAGTCCTACGAGCAGTACTTC. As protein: CASSSDTKSYEQYF.